The 25 T cell receptor beta chains presented below share a single source sample, sequenced in a study of cytomegalovirus exposure and HLA in healthy donors. Primers for the PCR totalled 60 Vbeta and 13 Jbeta. Method: immunoSEQ multiplex PCR; TCRdb's copy keeps in-frame clones and lacks some. Here the sample spans approximately 200,000 clones, about four fifths being singletons. Material: PBMCs. The receptors were gathered from a girl aged 5 to 17 in good health and CMV-seropositive.

The chain combines TRBV27 with TRBJ2-7, with D perhaps TRBD1 (6 bases). V lost 4 bases to trimming and J lost 3 bases, with 16 bases between them. CDR1 is MNHEY, CDR2 SMNVEV, per germline (reference sequence). The CDR3 is 15 residues long. The CDR3 sequence is CASSSGQGWRYEQYF. The CDR3 DNA reads TGTGCCAGCAGTTCCGGGCAGGGGTGGCGCTACGAGCAGTACTTC.

This chain links TRBV9 with TRBJ2-1, with TRBD2 matching over 7 bases. The J segment lost 1 base and the V segment lost 4 bases, leaving 14 bases of the junction unmatched. Germline CDR1 is SGDLS and CDR2 is YYNGEE. There are 18 residues in the CDR3. This CDR3 is CASSTPFGGVRSYNEQFF. CDR3 DNA sequence: TGTGCCAGCAGCACACCCTTTGGGGGGGTTCGTTCCTACAATGAGCAGTTCTTC.

The count of this clone is one. CDR3 amino acids: CASSHEGIPGELFF. The CDR3 DNA follows: TGCGCCAGCAGCCATGAGGGTATCCCCGGGGAGCTGTTTTTT. The chain uses TRBV5-1 and TRBJ2-2, with D tentatively TRBD2 (5 bases). Germline V CDR1 and CDR2: SGHRS, YFSETQ. The CDR3 contains 14 residues. V lost 4 bases and J 6 bases, leaving 13 bases between the germline ends. Complete variable domain (other parts from reference TRBV5-1 and TRBJ2-2): KAGVTQTPRYLIKTRGQQVTLSCSPISGHRSVSWYQQTPGQGLQFLFEYFSETQRNKGNFPGRFSGRQFSNSRSEMNVSTLELGDSALYLCASSHEGIPGELFFGEGSRLTVL.

The chain couples TRBV7-9 to TRBJ2-7; a possible D gene is TRBD1 (6 bases). Germline CDR1 and CDR2: SEHNR and FQNEAQ (reference sequence). CDR3 length: 13 residues. V was shortened by 3 bases and J by 7 bases, with 13 bases between the two germline ends. In nucleotides, the CDR3 is TGTGCCAGCAGCTTCCAGGGGCAGGGGGAGCAGTACTTC. Protein product: CASSFQGQGEQYF.

The genes are TRBV6-5 and TRBJ1-6; TRBD1 is a possible D gene (5 bases). Trimming stripped 2 bases from V and 10 bases from J, with 12 bases between. This CDR3 spans 14 amino acids. Germline V gene lookup returns CDR1 MNHEY and CDR2 SVGAGI. In DNA form, the CDR3 reads TGTGCCAGCAGTTACGCCAGGGTTGGATCACCCCTCCACTTT. Its translation is CASSYARVGSPLHF.

The chain is built from TRBV5-1 and TRBJ2-1; TRBD1 is a possible D gene (6 bases). Germline lookup yields CDR1 SGHRS and CDR2 YFSETQ. The CDR3 loop spans 15 amino acids. Deletions cut 4 bases from V and 3 bases from J, with 14 bases between. CDR3 bases: TGCGCCAGCAGCCCCTCAGGGGACAACTACAATGAGCAGTTCTTC. It translates to CASSPSGDNYNEQFF.

The gene calls are TRBV9 and TRBJ2-7, with TRBD1 identical over 8 bases. V dropped 3 bases and J dropped 0; count of bases not matched to a gene: 2. The V gene's germline CDR1 is SGDLS and CDR2 YYNGEE. This CDR3 contains 14 residues. This CDR3 is CASSATGDSYEQYF. CDR3 in DNA: TGTGCCAGCAGCGCGACAGGGGACTCCTACGAGCAGTACTTC.

A few counts support this clone. The chain carries TRBV9 and TRBJ2-2, with TRBD2 matching 9 bases. With 3 bases clipped from V and 4 bases from J, the junction kept 10 bases outside the gene matches. CDR3 length: 17 residues. CDR1 and CDR2 (germline): SGDLS, YYNGEE. The CDR3: CASSAQLGTSLTGELFF. CDR3 coding DNA: TGTGCCAGCAGCGCACAGCTTGGGACTAGCCTCACCGGGGAGCTGTTTTTT.

The V gene is TRBV5-4, the J gene TRBJ2-6; the D gene is possibly TRBD1 (7 bases). This CDR3 has 16 residues. Looked up from germline, CDR1 is SGHNT and CDR2 is YYREEE (reference sequence). V lost 4 bases and J 0 bases, leaving 11 bases between the germline ends. This chain's CDR3 is CASSTQGGSGANVLTF. The CDR3 bases are TGTGCCAGCAGCACGCAGGGGGGCTCTGGGGCCAACGTCCTGACTTTC.

DNA of the CDR3: TGCGCCAGCAGCCATGAACTAGCGGGGGTCAATGAGCAGTTCTTC. Its protein is CASSHELAGVNEQFF. The V call is TRBV4-3, the J call TRBJ2-1; 11 bases agree with TRBD2. CDR3 length: 15 amino acids. CDR1 is LGHNA and CDR2 is YSLEER in the germline V gene. With V trimmed by 3 bases and J by 6 bases, 4 bases remained unmatched.

Concerning this clone: This sample also contains other DNA sequences that code for the same CDR3. J is TRBJ1-3 and V is TRBV4-2, with 9 bases lining up with TRBD1. The length of the CDR3 is 17 residues. Germline loops: CDR1 LGHNA, CDR2 YNFKEQ. V dropped 1 base and J dropped 4; count of bases not matched to a gene: 8. The chain's CDR3 is CASSQVTGGLLGNTIYF. CDR3 DNA sequence: TGTGCCAGCAGCCAAGTTACAGGGGGCTTGCTGGGAAACACCATATATTTT.

The gene calls are TRBV5-6 and TRBJ2-7, with 9 bases aligning to TRBD1. With 3 bases clipped from V and 6 bases from J, the junction kept 10 bases outside the gene matches. CDR3 length: 15 residues. The germline V gene encodes CDR1 SGHDT and CDR2 YYEEEE. In DNA form, the CDR3 reads TGTGCCAGCAGCTCCGCCGGGACAGGGAGGTTCGAGCAGTACTTC. Translated: CASSSAGTGRFEQYF. Combining the CDR3 with reference TRBV5-6 and TRBJ2-7 gives the whole variable domain DAGVTQSPTHLIKTRGQQVTLRCSPKSGHDTVSWYQQALGQGPQFIFQYYEEEERQRGNFPDRFSGHQFPNYSSELNVNALLLGDSALYLCASSSAGTGRFEQYFGPGTRLTVT.

V and J are TRBV6-5 and TRBJ1-6, with TRBD1 matching 9 bases. This CDR3 comprises 15 residues. Losses at the gene ends were 4 bases for V and 7 bases for J; bases not matched to a gene: 5. Germline lookup yields CDR1 MNHEY and CDR2 SVGAGI. The CDR3, as DNA: TGTGCCAGCAGTTCCCCGGGACAGGGAAATTCACCCCTCCACTTT. This codes for CASSSPGQGNSPLHF.

J is TRBJ1-2 and V is TRBV7-6, with 8 bases matching TRBD1. V lost 5 bases, J lost 6 bases, and 5 bases stayed unmatched. The CDR3 loop spans 13 amino acids. Per germline, CDR1 SGHVS and CDR2 FNYEAQ. Here the CDR3 DNA reads TGTGCCAGCAGCAAAACAGGGGGGGATGGCTACACCTTC. This translates into CASSKTGGDGYTF.

V usage is TRBV9 and J usage is TRBJ2-1; 14 bases fit TRBD2. CDR3 size: 16 residues. With 3 bases clipped from V and 9 bases from J, the junction kept 8 bases outside the gene matches. Germline lookup yields CDR1 SGDLS and CDR2 YYNGEE. In DNA form, the CDR3 reads TGTGCCAGCAGCGGCCGACTAGCGGGGGGGCTTAGTGAGCAGTTCTTC. It yields the protein CASSGRLAGGLSEQFF.

The chain employs TRBV18 and TRBJ1-2; 7 bases match TRBD1. Germline trimming cut 2 bases from V and 3 bases from J; bases unmatched to any gene: 6. The V gene's germline CDR1 is KGHSH and CDR2 LQKENI. This CDR3 has 15 residues. The CDR3 reads CASSPDRANYYGYTF. For the CDR3, the DNA is TGTGCCAGCTCACCAGACAGGGCAAACTACTATGGCTACACCTTC.

The V gene is TRBV5-4, the J gene TRBJ2-5; 7 bases map to TRBD1. The CDR3 extends over 17 amino acids. Germline V CDR1 and CDR2: SGHNT, YYREEE (reference sequence). J was trimmed by 2 bases and V by 3 bases; bases with no gene match: 13. The CDR3 region has the DNA TGTGCCAGCAGCTCCGAACCTCCGGGACAGAGACAAGAGACCCAGTACTTC. It specifies CASSSEPPGQRQETQYF.

This rearrangement joins TRBV27 to TRBJ1-5, with unresolved D. The CDR3 length is 13 residues. Germline V lookup: CDR1 MNHEY, CDR2 SMNVEV (reference sequence). Trimming took off 3 bases at V and 5 bases at J, with 8 bases between the two ends. The CDR3 nucleotides read TGTGCCAGCAGTTTCGGCGGCGATCAGCCCCAGCATTTT. Protein sequence: CASSFGGDQPQHF.

This CDR3 reads CASSGTGVFGYTF. DNA for the CDR3: TGTGCCAGCAGTGGAACGGGGGTGTTTGGCTACACCTTC. The chain carries TRBV2 and TRBJ1-2; possible D gene TRBD1, 5 bases. CDR3 length: 13 amino acids. V lost 4 bases and J lost 7, with 13 bases in between. Germline CDR1 SNHLY, CDR2 FYNNEI.

Regarding this clone: The junction departs from germline at one end; a sequencing error may be responsible. The identical CDR3 is also encoded by other nucleotide sequences in the sample. The J gene is TRBJ2-2, the V gene TRBV11-3; TRBD2 might be the D (6 bases). The CDR3 is made up of 14 amino acids. Germline V CDR1 and CDR2: SGHNT, YENEEA. The CDR3 is CASSAGSPTGELFF. The CDR3 region has the DNA TGCGCCAGCAGCGCCGGGAGCCCCACCGGGGAGCTGTTTTTT. The whole variable domain, filled in from reference TRBV11-3 and TRBJ2-2, reads EAGVVQSPRYKIIEKKQPVAFWCNPISGHNTLYWYLQNLGQGPELLIRYENEEAVDDSQLPKDRFSAERLKGVDSTLKIQPAELGDSAVYLCASSAGSPTGELFFGEGSRLTVL.

CDR3 protein: CASSLSGAGDGRVGYTEAFF. The CDR3 DNA sequence: TGTGCCAGCAGTTTATCGGGGGCGGGGGACGGGAGGGTGGGATACACTGAAGCTTTCTTT. The V gene is TRBV27, the J gene TRBJ1-1; a possible D gene is TRBD1 (6 bases). Germline V gene lookup returns CDR1 MNHEY and CDR2 SMNVEV (reference sequence). Trimming pared 0 bases from V and 3 bases from J, leaving 26 bases between. The CDR3 loop spans 20 amino acids.

The chain is built from TRBV9 and TRBJ2-7; possibly TRBD2 for D (5 bases). The V end lost 0 bases, the J end lost 3 bases, and 13 bases lay between the germline ends. Germline CDR1 and CDR2: SGDLS and YYNGEE. This CDR3 has 15 residues. The CDR3, as DNA: TGTGCCAGCAGCGTAGGGGTTAGCGAGCTCTACGAGCAGTACTTC. Its protein is CASSVGVSELYEQYF.

V usage is TRBV27 and J usage is TRBJ1-2; no clear D. This CDR3 has 14 residues. Germline CDR1 is MNHEY and CDR2 is SMNVEV (reference sequence). V was cut by 5 bases and J by 8 bases, with 18 bases left in between. The CDR3 region has the DNA TGTGCCAGCAGTAAAGCGGAGAGACACGAGGGCTACACCTTC. It is translated as CASSKAERHEGYTF.

CDR3 nucleotides: TGTGCCAGCAGCCCCGGGATTTCCCAGTACTTC. Its translation: CASSPGISQYF. The rearrangement joins TRBV7-2 to TRBJ2-5, with a weak D call TRBD2 (5 bases). The germline V gene has CDR1 SGHTA and CDR2 FQGNSA. V lost 5 bases, J lost 9 bases, and 10 bases lay in between. The CDR3 spans 11 residues.

The chain couples TRBV25-1 to TRBJ2-5, with 7 positions matching TRBD1. Germline V CDR1 and CDR2: MGHDK, SYGVNS. CDR3 length: 16 residues. The ends lost 8 bases at V and 1 base at J; junction bases unmatched: 13. In DNA form, the CDR3 reads TGTGCCAGCCCCCAAAGGGGGCAGGGAACCCAAGAGACCCAGTACTTC. Encoded protein: CASPQRGQGTQETQYF.